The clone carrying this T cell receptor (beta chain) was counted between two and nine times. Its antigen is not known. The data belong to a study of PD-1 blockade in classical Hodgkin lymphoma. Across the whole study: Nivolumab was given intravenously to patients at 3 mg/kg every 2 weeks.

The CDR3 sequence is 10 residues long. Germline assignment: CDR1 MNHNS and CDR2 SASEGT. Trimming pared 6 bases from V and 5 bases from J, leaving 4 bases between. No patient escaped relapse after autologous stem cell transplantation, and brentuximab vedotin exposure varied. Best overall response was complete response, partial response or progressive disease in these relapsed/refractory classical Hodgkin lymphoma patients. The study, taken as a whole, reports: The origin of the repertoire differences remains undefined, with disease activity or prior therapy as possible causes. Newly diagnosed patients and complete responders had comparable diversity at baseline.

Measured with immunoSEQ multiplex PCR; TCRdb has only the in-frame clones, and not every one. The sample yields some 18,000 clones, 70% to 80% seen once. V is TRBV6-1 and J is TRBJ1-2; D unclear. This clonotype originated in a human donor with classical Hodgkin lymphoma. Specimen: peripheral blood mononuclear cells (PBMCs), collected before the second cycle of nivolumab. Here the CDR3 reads CASSQYGYTF. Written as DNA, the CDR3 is TGTGCCAGCAGCCAGTATGGCTACACCTTC.